This record concerns one TCR beta chain sequence. Germline V gene data show CDR1 as LNHDA and CDR2 as SQIVND (reference sequence). The CDR3 runs to 13 residues. V shed 5 bases and J 11 bases; nucleotides not matched to a gene: 6. Sequencing used immunoSEQ multiplex PCR; TCRdb keeps in-frame clones, though not all of them. The data hold over 55,000 clones, with around 87% observed a single time. These data are taken from a study of technical replicates of blood from a few donors. The specimen was PBMCs. The chain uses TRBV19 and TRBJ2-4; 10 nucleotides agree with TRBD2. This receptor was identified in a human donor in good health. Some clones in this sample may be carry-over from other donors' samples. The DNA of the CDR3 is TGTGCCAGTAGTCCCGGGACTAGCGTAGTTCAGTACTTC. Translated, it gives CASSPGTSVVQYF.